Listed below are T cell receptor beta chains from one sample, sequenced in a study of T cells in Graves' hyperthyroidism and ophthalmopathy. Via MiXCR, TCRdb re-called the multiplex PCR reads, giving one row per CDR3 protein. Among hundreds of thousands of distinct CDR3 sequences, under 25% were seen once, and the ten largest hold 45% to 55%. Source material: blood. These receptors were taken from a woman in her 70s with Graves' ophthalmopathy. The CDR3 runs from the conserved cysteine through the conserved F or W. D genes are given only for firm matches. Clone size appears in some rows only: once, few, many, or a class for an expanded clone.

CDR3 protein	CDR3 DNA	V gene	J gene	clone size	D gene
CAISESLFQPQHF	TGTGCCATCAGTGAGTCTTTATTTCAGCCCCAGCATTTT	TRBV10-3	TRBJ1-5	-	-
CASSPGRNNEKLFF	TGTGCCAGCAGTCCCGGTCGGAATAATGAAAAACTGTTTTTT	TRBV12-3/TRBV12-4	TRBJ1-4	many	-
CSASSGSGSGEQFF	TGCAGTGCTTCTAGCGGGAGCGGTAGTGGTGAGCAGTTCTTC	TRBV20-1	TRBJ2-1	-	TRBD2
CASGSRGTYEQYF	TGTGCTAGTGGTTCCCGGGGCACCTACGAGCAGTACTTC	TRBV12-5	TRBJ2-7	few	-
CSVGRGTGELFF	TGCAGCGTTGGTCGGGGCACCGGGGAGCTGTTTTTT	TRBV29-1	TRBJ2-2	few	-
CASTSGSTNEKLFF	TGTGCCAGTACCAGCGGGTCGACGAATGAAAAACTGTTTTTT	TRBV6-1	TRBJ1-4	-	-
CASSSIGASYNEQFF	TGTGCCAGCAGCTCTATTGGGGCCTCCTACAATGAGCAGTTCTTC	TRBV5-4	TRBJ2-1	few	-
CASSSNSNQPQHF	TGTGCCAGCAGCTCTAATAGCAATCAGCCCCAGCATTTT	TRBV7-3	TRBJ1-5	many	-
CASTQPTSGEQYF	TGTGCCAGCACCCAACCGACGAGCGGCGAGCAGTACTTC	TRBV6-1	TRBJ2-7	few	-
CASNYRVGTEAFF	TGTGCCAGCAACTACAGGGTTGGCACTGAAGCTTTCTTT	TRBV6-1	TRBJ1-1	-	-
CASGSIAGDTQYF	TGTGCTAGTGGTTCTATCGCGGGAGATACGCAGTATTTT	TRBV12-5	TRBJ2-3	few	-
CASTTGQRNTEAFF	TGTGCCAGCACGACGGGGCAGAGAAACACTGAAGCTTTCTTT	TRBV2	TRBJ1-1	many	-
CASGRASGNTIYF	TGTGCCTCCGGGCGGGCCTCTGGAAACACCATATATTTT	TRBV11-2	TRBJ1-3	few	-
CASSVRQGANTEAFF	TGTGCCAGCAGTGTCCGACAGGGGGCGAACACTGAAGCTTTCTTT	TRBV6-1	TRBJ1-1	few	TRBD1